This TCR beta chain was sequenced for a study of T-cell reconstitution after alpha-beta-depleted transplantation in children. For TCRbeta, the library was prepared with unique molecular identifiers. Each CDR3 protein gets one entry after TCRdb re-called the PCR reads with MiXCR. The table has over 400,000 distinct CDR3 sequences, over 40% seen once; the top ten hold 27%. As concerns this clonotype: No antigen is known for it.

Study-level findings and limits: Alpha-beta T cells about two months after transplant reportedly derived from several hundred expanded graft clones.

Sequences were derived from PBMCs, sampled before TCRalphabeta/CD19-depleted stem cell transplant. The sequence was collected from a girl aged 2-10 years with aplastic anemia, due to receive a stem cell transplant.

This CDR3 is CASSSGGGYTF. The CDR3 DNA is TGTGCCAGCAGTTCAGGGGGTGGCTACACCTTC. This sequence joins TRBV7-3 and TRBJ1-2; 7 bases agree with TRBD1. The CDR3 has 11 residues. CDR1 and CDR2 from the germline V gene are SGHTA and FQGTGA. The ends lost 6 bases at V and 7 bases at J; junction bases unmatched: 2.